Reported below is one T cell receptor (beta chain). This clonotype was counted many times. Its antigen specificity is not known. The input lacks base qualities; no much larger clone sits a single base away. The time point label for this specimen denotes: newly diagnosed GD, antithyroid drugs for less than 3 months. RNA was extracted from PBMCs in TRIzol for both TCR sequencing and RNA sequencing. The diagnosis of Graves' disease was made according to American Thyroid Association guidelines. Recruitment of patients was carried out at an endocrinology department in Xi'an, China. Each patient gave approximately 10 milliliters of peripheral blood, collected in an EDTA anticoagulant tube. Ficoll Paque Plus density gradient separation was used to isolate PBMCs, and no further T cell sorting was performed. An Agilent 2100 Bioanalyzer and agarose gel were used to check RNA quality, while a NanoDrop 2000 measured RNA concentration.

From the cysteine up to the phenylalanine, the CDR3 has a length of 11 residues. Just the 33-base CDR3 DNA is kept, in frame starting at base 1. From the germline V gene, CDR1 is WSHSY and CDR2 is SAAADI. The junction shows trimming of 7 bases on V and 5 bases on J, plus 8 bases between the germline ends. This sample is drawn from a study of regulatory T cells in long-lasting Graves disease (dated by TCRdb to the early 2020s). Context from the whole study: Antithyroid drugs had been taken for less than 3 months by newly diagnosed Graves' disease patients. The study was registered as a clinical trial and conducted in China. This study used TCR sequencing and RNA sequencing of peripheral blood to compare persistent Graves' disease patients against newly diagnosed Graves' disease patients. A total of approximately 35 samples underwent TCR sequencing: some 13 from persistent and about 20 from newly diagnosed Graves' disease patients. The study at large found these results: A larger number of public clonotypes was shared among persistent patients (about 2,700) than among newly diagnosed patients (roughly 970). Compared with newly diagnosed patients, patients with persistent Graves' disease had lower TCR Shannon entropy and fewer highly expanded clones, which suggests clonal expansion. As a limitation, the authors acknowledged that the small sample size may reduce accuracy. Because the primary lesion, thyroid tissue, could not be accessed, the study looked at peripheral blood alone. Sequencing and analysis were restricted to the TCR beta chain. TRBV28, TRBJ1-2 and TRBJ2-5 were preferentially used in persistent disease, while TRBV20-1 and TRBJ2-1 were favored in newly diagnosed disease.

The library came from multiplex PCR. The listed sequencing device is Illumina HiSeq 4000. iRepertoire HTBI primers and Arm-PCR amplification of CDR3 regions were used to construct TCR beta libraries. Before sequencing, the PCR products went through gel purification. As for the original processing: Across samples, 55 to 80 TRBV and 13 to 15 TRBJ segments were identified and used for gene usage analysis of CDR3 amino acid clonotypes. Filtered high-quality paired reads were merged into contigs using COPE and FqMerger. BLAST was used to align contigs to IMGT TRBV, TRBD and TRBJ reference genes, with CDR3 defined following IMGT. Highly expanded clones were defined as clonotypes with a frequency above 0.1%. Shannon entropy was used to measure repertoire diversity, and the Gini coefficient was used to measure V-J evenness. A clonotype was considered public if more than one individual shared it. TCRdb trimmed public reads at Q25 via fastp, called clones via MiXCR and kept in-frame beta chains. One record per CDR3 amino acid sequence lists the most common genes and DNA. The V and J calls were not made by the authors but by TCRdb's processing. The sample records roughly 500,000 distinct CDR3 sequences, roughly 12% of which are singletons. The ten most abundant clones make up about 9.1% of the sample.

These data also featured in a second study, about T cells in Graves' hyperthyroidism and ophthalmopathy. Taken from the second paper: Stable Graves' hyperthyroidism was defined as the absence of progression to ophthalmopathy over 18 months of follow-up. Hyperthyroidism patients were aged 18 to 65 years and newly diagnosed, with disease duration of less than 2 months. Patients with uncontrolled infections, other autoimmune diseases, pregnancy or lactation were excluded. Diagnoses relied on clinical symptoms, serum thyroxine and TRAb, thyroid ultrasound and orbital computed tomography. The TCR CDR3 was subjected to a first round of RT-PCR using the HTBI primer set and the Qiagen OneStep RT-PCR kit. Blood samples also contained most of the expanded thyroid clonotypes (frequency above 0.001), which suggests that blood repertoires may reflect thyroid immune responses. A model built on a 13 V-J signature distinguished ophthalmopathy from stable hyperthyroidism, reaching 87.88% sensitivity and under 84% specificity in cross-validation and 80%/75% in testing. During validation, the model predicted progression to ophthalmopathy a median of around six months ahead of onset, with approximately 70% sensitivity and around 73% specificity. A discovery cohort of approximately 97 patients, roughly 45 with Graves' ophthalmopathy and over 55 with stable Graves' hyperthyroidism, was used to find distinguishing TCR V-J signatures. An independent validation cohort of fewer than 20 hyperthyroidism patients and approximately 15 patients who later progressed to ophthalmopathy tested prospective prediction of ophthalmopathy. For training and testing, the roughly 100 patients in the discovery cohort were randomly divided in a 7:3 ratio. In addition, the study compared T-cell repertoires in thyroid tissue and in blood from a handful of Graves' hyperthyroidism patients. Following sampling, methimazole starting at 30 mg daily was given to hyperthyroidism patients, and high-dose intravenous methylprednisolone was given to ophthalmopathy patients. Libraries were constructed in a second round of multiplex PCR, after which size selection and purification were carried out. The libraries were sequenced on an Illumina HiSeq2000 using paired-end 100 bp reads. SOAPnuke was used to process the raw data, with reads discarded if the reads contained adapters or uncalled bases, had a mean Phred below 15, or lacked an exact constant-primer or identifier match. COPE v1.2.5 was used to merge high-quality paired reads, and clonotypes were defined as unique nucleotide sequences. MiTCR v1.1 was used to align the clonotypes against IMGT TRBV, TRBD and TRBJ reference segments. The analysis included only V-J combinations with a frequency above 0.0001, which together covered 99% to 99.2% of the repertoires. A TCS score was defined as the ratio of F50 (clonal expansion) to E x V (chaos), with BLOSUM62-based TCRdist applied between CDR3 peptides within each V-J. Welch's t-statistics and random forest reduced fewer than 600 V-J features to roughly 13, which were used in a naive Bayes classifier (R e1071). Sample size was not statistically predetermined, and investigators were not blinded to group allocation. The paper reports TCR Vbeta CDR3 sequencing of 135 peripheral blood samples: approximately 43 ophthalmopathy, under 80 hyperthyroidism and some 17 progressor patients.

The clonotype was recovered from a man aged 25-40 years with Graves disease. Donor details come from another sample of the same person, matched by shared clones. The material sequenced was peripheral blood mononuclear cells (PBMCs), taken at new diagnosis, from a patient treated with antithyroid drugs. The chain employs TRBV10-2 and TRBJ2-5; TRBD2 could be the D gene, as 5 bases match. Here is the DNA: TGCGCCAGCAAGGAGGCGGAGACCCAGTACTTC. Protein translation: CASKEAETQYF.